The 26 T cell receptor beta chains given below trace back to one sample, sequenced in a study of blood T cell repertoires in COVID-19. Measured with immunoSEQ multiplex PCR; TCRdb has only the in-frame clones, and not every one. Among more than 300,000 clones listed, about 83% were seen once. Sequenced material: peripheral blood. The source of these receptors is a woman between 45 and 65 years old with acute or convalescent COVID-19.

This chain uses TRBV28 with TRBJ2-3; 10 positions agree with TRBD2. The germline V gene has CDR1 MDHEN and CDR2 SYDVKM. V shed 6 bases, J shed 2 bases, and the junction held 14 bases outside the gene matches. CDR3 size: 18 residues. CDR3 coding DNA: TGTGCCAGCAGCCTCCTAGCGGGAGAGACCCAGTACACAGATACGCAGTATTTT. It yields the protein CASSLLAGETQYTDTQYF.

CDR3 DNA: TGTGCCAGCAGAGCGCCTGGGGCGGAGCAGTTCTTC. It is translated as CASRAPGAEQFF. The V gene is TRBV11-3, the J gene TRBJ2-1; tentative D call: TRBD1 (5 bases). This CDR3 region has 12 residues. Trimming stripped 6 bases from V and 10 bases from J, with 13 bases between. CDR1 and CDR2 from the germline V gene are SGHNT and YENEEA.

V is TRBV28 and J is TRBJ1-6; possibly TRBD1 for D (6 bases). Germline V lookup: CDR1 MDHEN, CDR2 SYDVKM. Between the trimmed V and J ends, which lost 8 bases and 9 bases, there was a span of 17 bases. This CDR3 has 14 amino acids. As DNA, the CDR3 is TGTGCCAGCGGGACTAACAGGGTCTCTTCACCCCTCCACTTT. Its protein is CASGTNRVSSPLHF.

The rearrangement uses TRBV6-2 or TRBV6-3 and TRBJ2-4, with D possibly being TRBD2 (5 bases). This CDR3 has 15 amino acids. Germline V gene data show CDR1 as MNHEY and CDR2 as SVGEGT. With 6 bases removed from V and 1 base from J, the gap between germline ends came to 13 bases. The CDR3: CASSTRVSAKNIQYF. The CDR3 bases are TGTGCCAGCAGCACTAGGGTCTCGGCCAAAAACATTCAGTACTTC.

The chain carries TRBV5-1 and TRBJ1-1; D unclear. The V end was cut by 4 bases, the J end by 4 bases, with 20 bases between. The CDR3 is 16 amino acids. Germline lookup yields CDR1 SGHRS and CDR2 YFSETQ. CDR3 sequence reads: CASSLAAAGMPTEAFF. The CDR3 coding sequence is TGCGCCAGCAGCCTGGCCGCGGCGGGGATGCCCACTGAAGCTTTCTTT.

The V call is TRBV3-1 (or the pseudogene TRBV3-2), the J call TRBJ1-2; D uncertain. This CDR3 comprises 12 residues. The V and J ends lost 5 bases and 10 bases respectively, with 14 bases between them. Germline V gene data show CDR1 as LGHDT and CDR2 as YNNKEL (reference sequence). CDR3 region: CASSISSSFYTF. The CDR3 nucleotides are TGTGCCAGCAGCATTAGTTCCTCTTTCTACACCTTC.

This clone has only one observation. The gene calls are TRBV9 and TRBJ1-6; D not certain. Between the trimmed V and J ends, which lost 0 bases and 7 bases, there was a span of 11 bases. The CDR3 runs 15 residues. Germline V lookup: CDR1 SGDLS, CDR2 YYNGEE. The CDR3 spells CASSVAGGRNSPLHF. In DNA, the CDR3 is TGTGCCAGCAGCGTAGCGGGCGGGAGAAATTCACCCCTCCACTTT.

In DNA form, the CDR3 reads TGCGCCAGCAGTTCGGAGATGGGACAGGTTGGGTCACCCCTCCACTTT. Translation gives CASSSEMGQVGSPLHF. This chain connects TRBV5-1 to TRBJ1-6; 8 bases are shared with TRBD1. This CDR3 has 16 amino acids. The trim removed 5 bases at V and 10 bases at J, leaving 14 bases unmatched. Germline CDR1 SGHRS, CDR2 YFSETQ.

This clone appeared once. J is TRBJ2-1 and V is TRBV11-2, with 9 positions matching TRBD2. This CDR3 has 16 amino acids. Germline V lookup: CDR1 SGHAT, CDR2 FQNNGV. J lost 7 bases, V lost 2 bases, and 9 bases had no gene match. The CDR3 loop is CASSLSGASGTNEQFF. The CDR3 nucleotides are TGTGCCAGCAGCTTATCGGGGGCTAGCGGGACGAATGAGCAGTTCTTC.

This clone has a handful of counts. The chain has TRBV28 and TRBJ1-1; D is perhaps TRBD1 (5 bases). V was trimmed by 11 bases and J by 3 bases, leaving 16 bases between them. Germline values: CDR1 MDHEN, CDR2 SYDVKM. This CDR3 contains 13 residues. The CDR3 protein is CALGGREDTEAFF. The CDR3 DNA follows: TGTGCCCTCGGGGGGAGGGAGGACACTGAAGCTTTCTTT.

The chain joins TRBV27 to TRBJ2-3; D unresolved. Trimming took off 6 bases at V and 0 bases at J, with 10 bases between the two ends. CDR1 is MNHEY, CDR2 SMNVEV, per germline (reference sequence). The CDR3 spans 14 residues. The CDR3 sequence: CASSRKASTDTQYF. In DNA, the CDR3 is TGTGCCAGCAGCCGCAAAGCTAGCACAGATACGCAGTATTTT.

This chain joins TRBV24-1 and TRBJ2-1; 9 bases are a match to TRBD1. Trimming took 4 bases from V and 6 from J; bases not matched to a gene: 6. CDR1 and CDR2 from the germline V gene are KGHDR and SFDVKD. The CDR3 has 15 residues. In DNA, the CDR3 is TGTGCCACCAGTGAGCCCGGGACAGGGTTCAATGAGCAGTTCTTC. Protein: CATSEPGTGFNEQFF.

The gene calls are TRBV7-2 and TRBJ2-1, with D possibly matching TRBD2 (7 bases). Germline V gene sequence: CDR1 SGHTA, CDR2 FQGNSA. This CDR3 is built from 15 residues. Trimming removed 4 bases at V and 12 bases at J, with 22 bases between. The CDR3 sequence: CASSWLAVPSDRQFF. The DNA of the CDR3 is TGTGCCAGCAGCTGGCTAGCGGTTCCGTCGGACAGGCAGTTCTTC. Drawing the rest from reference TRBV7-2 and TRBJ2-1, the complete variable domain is GAGVSQSPSNKVTEKGKDVELRCDPISGHTALYWYRQSLGQGLEFLIYFQGNSAPDKSGLPSDRFSAERTGGSVSTLTIQRTQQEDSAVYLCASSWLAVPSDRQFFGPGTRLTVL.

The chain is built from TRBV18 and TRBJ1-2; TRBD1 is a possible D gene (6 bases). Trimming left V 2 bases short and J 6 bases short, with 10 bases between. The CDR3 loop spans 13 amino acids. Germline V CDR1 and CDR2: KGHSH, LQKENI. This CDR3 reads CASSPLTGDGYTF. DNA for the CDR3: TGTGCCAGCTCACCATTGACAGGAGATGGCTACACCTTC.

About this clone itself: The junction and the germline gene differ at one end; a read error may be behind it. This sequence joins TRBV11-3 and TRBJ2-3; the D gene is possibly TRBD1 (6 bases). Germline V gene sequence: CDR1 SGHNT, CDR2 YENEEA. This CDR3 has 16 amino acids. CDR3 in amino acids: CASSLETGLGTYTQYF. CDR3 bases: TGTGCCAGCAGCTTAGAAACAGGGTTGGGCACATATACGCAGTATTTT.

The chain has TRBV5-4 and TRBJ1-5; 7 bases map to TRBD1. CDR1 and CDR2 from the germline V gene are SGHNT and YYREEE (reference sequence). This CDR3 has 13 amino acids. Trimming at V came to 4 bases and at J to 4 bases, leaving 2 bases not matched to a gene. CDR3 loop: CASSQDRNQPQHF. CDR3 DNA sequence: TGTGCCAGCAGCCAGGACAGGAATCAGCCCCAGCATTTT.

In nucleotides, the CDR3 is TGTGCCAGCAGCTTAGCGGGGACAGTTGAAGCTTTCTTT. Translating gives CASSLAGTVEAFF. The chain couples TRBV7-9 to TRBJ1-1, with TRBD1 matching 7 bases. The germline V gene has CDR1 SEHNR and CDR2 FQNEAQ (reference sequence). The CDR3 contains 13 residues. V trimming: 0 bases; J trimming: 7 bases; junction bases outside the gene matches: 2.

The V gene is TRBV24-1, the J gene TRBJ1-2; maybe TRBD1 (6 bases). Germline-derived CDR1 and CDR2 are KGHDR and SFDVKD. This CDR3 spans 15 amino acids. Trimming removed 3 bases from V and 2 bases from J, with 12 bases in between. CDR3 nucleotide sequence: TGTGCCACCAGTGATCCCAGCGGACAGAACTATGGCTACACCTTC. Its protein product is CATSDPSGQNYGYTF.

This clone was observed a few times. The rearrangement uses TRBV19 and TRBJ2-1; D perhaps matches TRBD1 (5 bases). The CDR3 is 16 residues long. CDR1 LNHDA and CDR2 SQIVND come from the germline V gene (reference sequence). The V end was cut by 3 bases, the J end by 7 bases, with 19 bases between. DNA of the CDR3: TGTGCCAGTAGTATTCGGTGGGCGGCAGGACATAATGAGCAGTTCTTC. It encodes CASSIRWAAGHNEQFF.

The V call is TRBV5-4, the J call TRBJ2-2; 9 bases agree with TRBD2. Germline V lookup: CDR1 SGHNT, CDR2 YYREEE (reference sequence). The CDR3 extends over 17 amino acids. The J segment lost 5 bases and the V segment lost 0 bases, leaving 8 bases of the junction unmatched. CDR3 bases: TGTGCCAGCAGCTTGGGTTCGAGACTAGCGGAAACCGGGGAGCTGTTTTTT. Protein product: CASSLGSRLAETGELFF.

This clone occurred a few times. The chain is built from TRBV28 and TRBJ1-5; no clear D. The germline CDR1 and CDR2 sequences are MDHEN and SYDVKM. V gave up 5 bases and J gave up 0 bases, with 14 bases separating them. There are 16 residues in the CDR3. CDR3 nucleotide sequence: TGTGCCAGCAGTCCCCCCCTAGACGGTAGCAATCAGCCCCAGCATTTT. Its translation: CASSPPLDGSNQPQHF.

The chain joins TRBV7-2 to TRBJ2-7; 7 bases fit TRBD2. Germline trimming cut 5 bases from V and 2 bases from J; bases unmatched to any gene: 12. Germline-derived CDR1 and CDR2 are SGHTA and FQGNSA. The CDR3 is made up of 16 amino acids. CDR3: CASSHTSSGLPYEQYF. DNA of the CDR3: TGTGCCAGCAGCCACACCTCTAGCGGCCTTCCCTACGAGCAGTACTTC.

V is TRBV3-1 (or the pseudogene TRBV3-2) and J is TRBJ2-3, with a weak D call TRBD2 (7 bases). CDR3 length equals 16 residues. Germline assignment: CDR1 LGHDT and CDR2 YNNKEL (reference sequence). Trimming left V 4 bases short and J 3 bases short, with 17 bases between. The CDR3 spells CASSLGRGGATDTQYF. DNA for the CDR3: TGTGCCAGCAGCCTAGGTCGTGGGGGGGCGACAGATACGCAGTATTTT.

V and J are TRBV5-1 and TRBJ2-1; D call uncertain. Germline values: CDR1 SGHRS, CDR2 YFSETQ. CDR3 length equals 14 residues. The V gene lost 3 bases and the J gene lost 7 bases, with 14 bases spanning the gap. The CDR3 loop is CASSSGSVENEQFF. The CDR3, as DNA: TGCGCCAGCAGCTCCGGGTCAGTCGAAAATGAGCAGTTCTTC.

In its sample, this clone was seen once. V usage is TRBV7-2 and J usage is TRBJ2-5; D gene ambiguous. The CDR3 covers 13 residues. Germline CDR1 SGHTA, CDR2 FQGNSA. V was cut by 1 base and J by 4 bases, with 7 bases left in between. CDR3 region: CASSLGTLETQYF. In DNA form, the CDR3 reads TGTGCCAGCAGCTTAGGTACTTTAGAGACCCAGTACTTC.

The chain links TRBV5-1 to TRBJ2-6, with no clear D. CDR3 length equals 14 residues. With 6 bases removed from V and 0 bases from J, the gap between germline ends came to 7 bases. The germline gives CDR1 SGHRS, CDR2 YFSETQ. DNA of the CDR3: TGCGCCAGCAAAGGAGACTCTGGGGCCAACGTCCTGACTTTC. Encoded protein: CASKGDSGANVLTF. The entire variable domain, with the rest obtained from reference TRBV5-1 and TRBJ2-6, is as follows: KAGVTQTPRYLIKTRGQQVTLSCSPISGHRSVSWYQQTPGQGLQFLFEYFSETQRNKGNFPGRFSGRQFSNSRSEMNVSTLELGDSALYLCASKGDSGANVLTFGAGSRLTVL.